One and the same sample provided the 26 T cell receptor beta chains below, sequenced in a study of T cell responses to AZD1222 COVID-19 vaccine (dated by TCRdb to the early 2020s). Reading the label with the study, this specimen's time point is: baseline before first vaccination. The receptor library was made with the immunoSEQ multiplex PCR assay. This is the immuneACCESS table as TCRdb keeps it, with only in-frame sequences that have V and J called. A part of the clones is gone; compared with another copy, unresolved V genes explain less than half, and the rest is unexplained. The sample table holds around 110,000 clones, of which around 90% were seen once. The ten largest clones take up 3.5% to 4.5% of the sample. Sample: peripheral blood, taken on day 0 of AZD1222 vaccination. The receptors were gathered from an adult in good health.

This clone was counted a single time. This sequence joins TRBV7-2 and TRBJ2-7, with D possibly TRBD1 on 6 matching bases. CDR1 is SGHTA and CDR2 is FQGNSA in the germline V gene. V dropped 6 bases and J dropped 5 bases, with 23 bases sitting between them. The CDR3 runs to 16 residues. In nucleotides, the CDR3 is TGTGCCAGCAGGCAACAGGGAACCGTTATTCTGGACGAGCAGTACTTC. As protein: CASRQQGTVILDEQYF.

The chain employs TRBV27 and TRBJ2-7; 7 bases are shared with TRBD2. The trim removed 5 bases at V and 7 bases at J, leaving 26 bases unmatched. Germline CDR1 reads MNHEY; CDR2 reads SMNVEV (reference sequence). This CDR3 is 19 amino acids long. The CDR3, as DNA: TGTGCCAGCAGTACCCGCGACCAATCTGGAGGGAGGGTAACGAGGGAGCAGTACTTC. This encodes CASSTRDQSGGRVTREQYF.

This clone has only one observation. The CDR3 nucleotides are TGTGCCAGCTCACCGCGAATCGGGGAGCTGTTTTTT. Protein: CASSPRIGELFF. This chain joins TRBV18 and TRBJ2-2; no clear D gene. The CDR3 runs to 12 residues. The germline gives CDR1 KGHSH, CDR2 LQKENI. Between the trimmed V and J ends, which lost 3 bases and 7 bases, there was a span of 6 bases.

The rearrangement uses TRBV29-1 and TRBJ2-5; unclear D gene. Germline loops: CDR1 SQVTM, CDR2 ANQGSEA. The CDR3 consists of 9 residues. Trimming stripped 3 bases from V and 5 bases from J, with 1 base between. The DNA for the CDR3 is TGCAGCGTTGACGAGACCCAGTACTTC. Translating gives CSVDETQYF.

J is TRBJ1-1 and V is TRBV6-2 or TRBV6-3, with 8 bases aligning to TRBD1. The CDR3 is 19 residues long. Trimming removed 1 base from V and 2 bases from J; junction bases left unmatched: 15. Per germline, CDR1 MNHEY and CDR2 SVGEGT. CDR3 in DNA: TGTGCCAGCAGTTACTTGTCCTTAAGGGCAGGGGGCTTAAACACTGAAGCTTTCTTT. Translating it yields CASSYLSLRAGGLNTEAFF.

The chain carries TRBV6-5 and TRBJ1-6, with a tentative D call TRBD1 (6 bases). The CDR3 has 13 amino acids. Trimming left V 6 bases short and J 10 bases short, with 13 bases between. CDR1 and CDR2 (germline): MNHEY, SVGAGI. CDR3 region: CASRRDMNSPLHF. The CDR3, as DNA: TGTGCCAGCAGGCGGGACATGAACTCACCCCTCCACTTT.

The genes are TRBV3-1 (or the pseudogene TRBV3-2) and TRBJ2-5, with no clear D. The CDR3 is 14 amino acids. V was pared by 1 base and J by 4 bases, with 10 bases between. From germline, CDR1 is LGHDT and CDR2 YNNKEL (reference sequence). CDR3 in DNA: TGTGCCAGCAGCCAAGGCCACCGTCGAGAGACCCAGTACTTC. It yields the protein CASSQGHRRETQYF.

The chain is built from TRBV6-2 or TRBV6-3 and TRBJ1-5; no definite D call. V lost 2 bases and J 6 bases, leaving 14 bases between the germline ends. Germline lookup yields CDR1 MNHEY and CDR2 SVGEGT. The CDR3 is 15 residues long. CDR3 in amino acids: CASSYVREKGQPQHF. CDR3 nucleotide sequence: TGTGCCAGCAGTTACGTTAGGGAAAAGGGTCAGCCCCAGCATTTT.

The chain couples TRBV11-2 to TRBJ2-5, with 12 bases identical to TRBD1. J gave up 4 bases and V 6 bases, and 6 bases lay outside the gene matches. From germline, CDR1 is SGHAT and CDR2 FQNNGV. The CDR3 totals 15 residues. CDR3 region: CASRPGTGGGETQYF. The CDR3 DNA reads TGTGCCAGCAGGCCCGGGACAGGGGGCGGAGAGACCCAGTACTTC.

The CDR3 here is CAWAYRGVTAFF. The CDR3 nucleotides are TGTGCCTGGGCCTACAGGGGCGTGACAGCTTTCTTT. This rearrangement joins TRBV30 to TRBJ1-1, with 7 bases matching TRBD1. Germline lookup yields CDR1 GTSNPN and CDR2 SVGIG (reference sequence). J gave up 10 bases and V 5 bases, and 10 bases lay outside the gene matches. The length of the CDR3 is 12 residues.

The count of this clone is one. The chain combines TRBV19 with TRBJ2-1; 11 nucleotides agree with TRBD2. The CDR3 sequence is 15 residues long. Germline assignment: CDR1 LNHDA and CDR2 SQIVND (reference sequence). V trimming: 8 bases; J trimming: 8 bases; junction bases outside the gene matches: 11. The chain's CDR3 is CASGATSGGFHEQFF. The DNA for the CDR3 is TGTGCCAGTGGAGCTACTAGCGGGGGTTTTCATGAGCAGTTCTTC.

The chain recombines TRBV7-8 with TRBJ1-5, with D possibly being TRBD1 (5 bases). Germline lookup yields CDR1 SGHVS and CDR2 FQNEAQ. V lost 5 bases and J 0 bases, leaving 11 bases between the germline ends. The CDR3 consists of 15 residues. The CDR3: CASSPRQFSNQPQHF. Here the CDR3 DNA reads TGTGCCAGCAGCCCTAGACAGTTTAGCAATCAGCCCCAGCATTTT.

This chain connects TRBV11-2 to TRBJ1-1, with D unresolved. CDR1 is SGHAT and CDR2 is FQNNGV in the germline V gene. CDR3 length: 13 residues. Trimming stripped 5 bases from V and 0 bases from J, with 7 bases between. The CDR3 sequence: CASSRLLNTEAFF. The CDR3 DNA follows: TGTGCCAGCAGCCGGTTACTGAACACTGAAGCTTTCTTT.

In its sample, this clone was seen once. The chain links TRBV5-1 to TRBJ1-1; maybe TRBD1 (6 bases). Germline CDR1 SGHRS, CDR2 YFSETQ. CDR3 length: 14 amino acids. V was cut by 4 bases and J by 4 bases, with 14 bases left in between. Here the CDR3 DNA reads TGCGCCAGCAGCATGGGAGGGGGGCCCACTGAAGCTTTCTTT. The encoded protein is CASSMGGGPTEAFF. Combining the CDR3 with reference TRBV5-1 and TRBJ1-1 gives the whole variable domain KAGVTQTPRYLIKTRGQQVTLSCSPISGHRSVSWYQQTPGQGLQFLFEYFSETQRNKGNFPGRFSGRQFSNSRSEMNVSTLELGDSALYLCASSMGGGPTEAFFGQGTRLTVV.

V is TRBV7-9 and J is TRBJ2-7; D not resolved. The length of the CDR3 is 11 residues. V was cut by 5 bases and J by 7 bases, with 9 bases left in between. Germline CDR1 and CDR2: SEHNR and FQNEAQ (reference sequence). In nucleotides, the CDR3 is TGTGCCAGCAGCCAGACTTGGGAGCAGTACTTC. This sequence encodes CASSQTWEQYF. Together with reference TRBV7-9 and TRBJ2-7, the CDR3 gives the full variable domain: DTGVSQNPRHKITKRGQNVTFRCDPISEHNRLYWYRQTLGQGPEFLTYFQNEAQLEKSRLLSDRFSAERPKGSFSTLEIQRTEQGDSAMYLCASSQTWEQYFGPGTRLTVT.

This chain joins TRBV10-3 and TRBJ1-1; D is undetermined. CDR1 and CDR2 from the germline V gene are ENHRY and SYGVKD. V lost 10 bases and J lost 1, with 7 bases in between. The CDR3 has 11 residues. This CDR3 reads CATSENTEAFF. The CDR3 coding sequence is TGTGCCACCTCAGAGAACACTGAAGCTTTCTTT.

The rearrangement joins TRBV7-6 to TRBJ1-2, with D maybe TRBD1 (5 bases). Germline loops: CDR1 SGHVS, CDR2 FNYEAQ. The CDR3 is 17 residues long. V was trimmed by 2 bases and J by 2 bases, leaving 18 bases between them. The CDR3 sequence is CASSLSPKGTANYGYTF. DNA for the CDR3: TGTGCCAGCAGCTTATCCCCAAAGGGGACGGCGAACTATGGCTACACCTTC.

This sequence joins TRBV19 and TRBJ1-1; D remains ambiguous. CDR1 is LNHDA and CDR2 is SQIVND in the germline V gene (reference sequence). V was pared by 6 bases and J by 1 base, with 9 bases between. The CDR3 is 13 amino acids. The DNA of the CDR3 is TGTGCCAGTAGGGTAGGAGCGAACACTGAAGCTTTCTTT. Translating gives CASRVGANTEAFF.

The J gene is TRBJ1-5, the V gene TRBV7-9; D is ambiguous. Germline loops: CDR1 SEHNR, CDR2 FQNEAQ (reference sequence). Trimming took 1 base from V and 1 from J, leaving 5 bases between them. The CDR3 sequence is 14 residues long. The DNA for the CDR3 is TGTGCCAGCAGCTTAGGGGTCAGCAATCAGCCCCAGCATTTT. It encodes CASSLGVSNQPQHF.

This clone was counted only a few times. The V gene is TRBV28, the J gene TRBJ1-2; 7 bases map to TRBD1. V dropped 3 bases and J dropped 8; count of bases not matched to a gene: 12. Germline lookup yields CDR1 MDHEN and CDR2 SYDVKM. There are 15 residues in the CDR3. The CDR3, as DNA: TGTGCCAGCAGTTTTATGGCGACAGGGTGGAGGGGCTACACCTTC. It encodes CASSFMATGWRGYTF.

The chain joins TRBV25-1 to TRBJ1-2; no reliable D call. The CDR3 length is 16 residues. Germline assignment: CDR1 MGHDK and CDR2 SYGVNS. Trimming stripped 4 bases from V and 1 base from J, with 16 bases between. CDR3 bases: TGTGCCAGCAGTGGGGGTTTTGGCGGCCTTAACTATGGCTACACCTTC. Its translation: CASSGGFGGLNYGYTF.

The V and J genes are TRBV19 and TRBJ1-3; no reliable D call. V shed 6 bases and J shed 4 bases, with 19 bases lying between them. This CDR3 is 16 amino acids long. Germline CDR1 LNHDA, CDR2 SQIVND (reference sequence). The CDR3 reads CASRPLGSYAGNTIYF. CDR3 DNA: TGTGCCAGTAGACCCCTTGGCAGCTACGCCGGAAACACCATATATTTT.

CDR3 amino acids: CASSQSGSASTDTQYF. The CDR3 coding sequence is TGCGCCAGCAGTCAATCGGGTTCGGCCAGTACAGATACGCAGTATTTT. The rearrangement joins TRBV23-1 to TRBJ2-3; D not certain. TRBV23-1 is designated an ORF whose function remains uncertain. This CDR3 has 16 residues. V was pared by 0 bases and J by 3 bases, with 13 bases between.

This chain links TRBV7-2 with TRBJ1-3, with 9 bases that match TRBD1. The CDR3 contains 16 residues. Looked up from germline, CDR1 is SGHTA and CDR2 is FQGNSA. V shed 3 bases, J shed 0 bases, and the junction held 3 bases outside the gene matches. CDR3: CASSFTGGYSGNTIYF. As DNA, the CDR3 is TGTGCCAGCAGCTTCACAGGGGGCTACTCTGGAAACACCATATATTTT. The variable domain in full, completed from reference TRBV7-2 and TRBJ1-3, reads GAGVSQSPSNKVTEKGKDVELRCDPISGHTALYWYRQSLGQGLEFLIYFQGNSAPDKSGLPSDRFSAERTGGSVSTLTIQRTQQEDSAVYLCASSFTGGYSGNTIYFGEGSWLTVV.

This clone appeared a few times. This chain uses TRBV19 with TRBJ2-5, with 9 bases identical to TRBD2. This CDR3 contains 15 residues. V lost 7 bases to trimming and J lost 7 bases; unmatched junction nucleotides: 13. The germline V gene encodes CDR1 LNHDA and CDR2 SQIVND (reference sequence). CDR3 DNA: TGTGCCAGTACCTTCAATAGCGGGAGCAGTGGGACCCAGTACTTC. Translated, it gives CASTFNSGSSGTQYF.

In this sample, this clone turned up once. V and J are TRBV30 and TRBJ1-2; a weak D match, TRBD1 (6 bases). The ends were cut back, 0 bases at V and 4 bases at J, with 12 bases in the middle. The germline CDR1 and CDR2 sequences are GTSNPN and SVGIG (reference sequence). CDR3 length equals 14 residues. CDR3 sequence reads: CAWSVGGGPYGYTF. In DNA, the CDR3 is TGTGCCTGGAGTGTAGGGGGAGGCCCCTATGGCTACACCTTC.